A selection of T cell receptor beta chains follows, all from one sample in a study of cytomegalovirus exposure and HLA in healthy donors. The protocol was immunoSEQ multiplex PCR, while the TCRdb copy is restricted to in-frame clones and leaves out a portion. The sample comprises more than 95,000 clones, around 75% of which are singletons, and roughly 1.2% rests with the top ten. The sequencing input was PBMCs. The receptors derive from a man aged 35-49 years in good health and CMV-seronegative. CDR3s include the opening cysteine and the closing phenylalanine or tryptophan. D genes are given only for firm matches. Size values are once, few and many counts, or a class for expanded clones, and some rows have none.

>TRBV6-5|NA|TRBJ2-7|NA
CASSSGHTSYEQYF
TGTGCCAGCAGTTCGGGACATACCTCCTACGAGCAGTACTTC
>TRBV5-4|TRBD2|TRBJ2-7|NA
CASSLTSGSAYEQYF
TGTGCCAGCAGCTTAACTAGCGGGAGCGCCTACGAGCAGTACTTC
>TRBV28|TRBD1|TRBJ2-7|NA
CASRNRGRVAYEQYF
TGTGCCAGCAGGAACAGGGGGCGCGTCGCCTACGAGCAGTACTTC
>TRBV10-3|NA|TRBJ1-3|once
CAITPSSGNTIYF
TGTGCCATCACACCGAGCTCTGGAAACACCATATATTTT
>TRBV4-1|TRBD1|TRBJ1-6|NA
CASSPIQDRVASPLHF
TGCGCCAGCAGCCCTATACAGGACAGGGTTGCTTCACCCCTCCACTTT
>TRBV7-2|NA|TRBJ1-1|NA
CASSLGASFMNTEAFF
TGTGCCAGCAGCTTAGGGGCTAGCTTCATGAACACTGAAGCTTTCTTT
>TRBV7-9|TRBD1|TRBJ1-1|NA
CASSTGTGVTEAFF
TGTGCCAGCAGCACCGGGACAGGGGTTACTGAAGCTTTCTTT
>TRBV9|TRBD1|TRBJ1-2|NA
CASSVGTGIGYTF
TGTGCCAGCAGCGTAGGGACAGGGATTGGCTACACCTTC
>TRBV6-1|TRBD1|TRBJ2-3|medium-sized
CASSGTGGADTQYF
TGTGCCAGCAGTGGGACAGGGGGCGCAGATACGCAGTATTTT
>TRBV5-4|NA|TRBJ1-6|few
CASSPAQGGNSPLHF
TGTGCCAGCAGCCCCGCACAGGGTGGTAATTCACCCCTCCACTTT
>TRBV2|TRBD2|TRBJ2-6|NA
CASSDSGKGANVLTF
TGTGCCAGCAGTGATAGCGGGAAGGGGGCCAACGTCCTGACTTTC
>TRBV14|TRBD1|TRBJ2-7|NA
CASSEWTGWGYEQYF
TGTGCCAGCAGCGAGTGGACAGGCTGGGGGTACGAGCAGTACTTC
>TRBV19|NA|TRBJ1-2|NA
CASSIDPTGYPHYGYTF
TGTGCCAGTAGTATAGATCCTACAGGGTATCCGCACTATGGCTACACCTTC
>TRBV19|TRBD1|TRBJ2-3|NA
CASSGQGGDTQYF
TGTGCCAGTAGTGGACAGGGAGGAGATACGCAGTATTTT
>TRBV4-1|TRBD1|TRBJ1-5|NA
CASSHPTTGTYSNQPQHF
TGCGCCAGCAGCCACCCCACGACAGGGACTTATAGCAATCAGCCCCAGCATTTT
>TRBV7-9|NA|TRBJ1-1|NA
CASSSLGGDNTEAFF
TGTGCCAGCAGCTCCCTAGGGGGGGATAACACTGAAGCTTTCTTT
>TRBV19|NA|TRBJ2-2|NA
CASNPTGNTGELFF
TGTGCCAGTAACCCGACAGGGAACACCGGGGAGCTGTTTTTT
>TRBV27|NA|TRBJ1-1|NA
CASSLIGGANTEAFF
TGTGCCAGCAGTTTAATTGGGGGGGCGAACACTGAAGCTTTCTTT
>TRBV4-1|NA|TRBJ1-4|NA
CASSQVLNEKLFF
TGCGCCAGCAGCCAAGTATTAAATGAAAAACTGTTTTTT
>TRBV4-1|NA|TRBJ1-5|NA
CASSLSGTTNQPQHF
TGCGCCAGCAGCCTCTCCGGGACAACAAATCAGCCCCAGCATTTT
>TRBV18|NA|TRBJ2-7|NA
CASSLRDSTYEQYF
TGTGCCAGCTCACTCCGGGACTCCACCTACGAGCAGTACTTC
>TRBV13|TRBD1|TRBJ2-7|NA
CASSPSPGTGSRTDYEQYF
TGTGCCAGCAGCCCGAGTCCCGGGACAGGGAGCAGAACCGACTACGAGCAGTACTTC
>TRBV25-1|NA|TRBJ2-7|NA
CASSESTNYEQYF
TGTGCCAGCAGTGAATCGACAAACTACGAGCAGTACTTC
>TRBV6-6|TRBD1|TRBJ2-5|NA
CASSYREGDRETQYF
TGTGCCAGCAGTTACAGGGAAGGGGACAGGGAGACCCAGTACTTC
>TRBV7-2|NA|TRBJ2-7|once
CASSPLAYSYEQYF
TGTGCCAGCAGCCCTCTAGCGTACTCCTACGAGCAGTACTTC
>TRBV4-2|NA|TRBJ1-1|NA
CASSQEDTTNTEAFF
TGTGCCAGCAGCCAAGAAGACACAACGAACACTGAAGCTTTCTTT
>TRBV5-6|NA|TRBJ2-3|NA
CASSLLIADTQYF
TGTGCCAGCAGCCTCCTTATTGCAGATACGCAGTATTTT
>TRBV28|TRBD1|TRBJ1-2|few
CASSHRDSYILRGYTF
TGTGCCAGCAGTCACCGGGACAGCTACATCCTTCGAGGCTACACCTTC
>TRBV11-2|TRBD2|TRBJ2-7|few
CASRRAPAGAADEQYF
TGTGCCAGCAGGAGGGCCCCAGCGGGGGCGGCGGACGAGCAGTACTTC
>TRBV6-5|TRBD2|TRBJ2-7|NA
CASTGGSNEQYF
TGTGCCAGCACTGGCGGGAGCAACGAGCAGTACTTC
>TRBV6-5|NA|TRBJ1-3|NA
CASSYSNSGNTIYF
TGTGCCAGCAGTTACTCTAACTCTGGAAACACCATATATTTT
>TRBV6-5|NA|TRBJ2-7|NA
CASSYSLGHGDEQYF
TGTGCCAGCAGTTACTCGCTGGGGCACGGCGACGAGCAGTACTTC
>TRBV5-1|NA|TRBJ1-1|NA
CASMGAWNTEAFF
TGCGCCAGCATGGGGGCGTGGAACACTGAAGCTTTCTTT
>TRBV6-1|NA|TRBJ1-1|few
CATKIGGQNTEAFF
TGTGCCACCAAGATCGGGGGGCAGAACACTGAAGCTTTCTTT